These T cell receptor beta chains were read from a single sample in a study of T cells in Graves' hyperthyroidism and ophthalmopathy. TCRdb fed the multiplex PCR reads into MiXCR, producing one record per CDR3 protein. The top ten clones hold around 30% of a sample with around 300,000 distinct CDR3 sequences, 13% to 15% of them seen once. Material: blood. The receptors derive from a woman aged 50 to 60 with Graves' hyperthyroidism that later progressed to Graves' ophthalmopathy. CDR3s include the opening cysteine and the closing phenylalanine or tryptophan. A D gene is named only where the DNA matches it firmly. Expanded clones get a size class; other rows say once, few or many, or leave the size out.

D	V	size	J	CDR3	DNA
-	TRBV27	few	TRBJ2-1	CASGLRVDEQFF	TGTGCCAGCGGTTTAAGGGTTGATGAGCAGTTCTTC
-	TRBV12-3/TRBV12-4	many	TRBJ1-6	CASRRDGSSYNSPLHF	TGTGCCAGCCGAAGGGACGGAAGCTCCTATAATTCACCCCTCCACTTT
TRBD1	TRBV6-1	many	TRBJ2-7	CASSGQNTGGGYEQYF	TGTGCCAGCAGTGGGCAAAATACAGGGGGTGGCTACGAGCAGTACTTC
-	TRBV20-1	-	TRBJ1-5	CSARRGADQPQHF	TGCAGTGCCCGACGGGGGGCTGATCAGCCCCAGCATTTT
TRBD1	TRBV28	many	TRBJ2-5	CASSFDRGQETQYF	TGTGCCAGCAGTTTCGACAGGGGGCAAGAGACCCAGTACTTC
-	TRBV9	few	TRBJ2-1	CASSPDFVEQFF	TGTGCCAGCAGCCCCGACTTTGTCGAGCAGTTCTTC
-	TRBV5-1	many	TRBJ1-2	CASSLDPGPRGYTF	TGCGCCAGCAGCTTGGATCCAGGGCCAAGGGGCTACACCTTC
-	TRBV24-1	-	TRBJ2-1	CATSGSSYNKQFF	TGTGCCACCAGCGGTAGCTCCTACAATAAGCAGTTCTTC
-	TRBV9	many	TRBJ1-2	CASSAGFNYGYTF	TGTGCCAGCAGCGCAGGGTTTAACTATGGCTACACCTTC
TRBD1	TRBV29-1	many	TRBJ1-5	CSVTTGTGGSQPQHF	TGCAGCGTCACCACCGGGACAGGGGGGTCCCAGCCCCAGCATTTT
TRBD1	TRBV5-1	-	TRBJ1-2	CASTLGQPGGYGYTF	TGCGCCAGCACGCTGGGACAGCCTGGGGGATATGGCTACACCTTC
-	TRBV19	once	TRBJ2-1	CASSIVGTAYNEQFF	TGTGCCAGTAGTATAGTTGGGACGGCCTACAATGAGCAGTTCTTC
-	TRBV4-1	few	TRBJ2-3	CASSQVFAVDTQYF	TGCGCCAGCAGCCAAGTTTTCGCCGTTGATACGCAGTATTTT
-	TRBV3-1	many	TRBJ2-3	CASSHRTPRVTDTQYF	TGTGCCAGCAGCCACCGCACCCCGCGGGTCACAGATACGCAGTATTTT
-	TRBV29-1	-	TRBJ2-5	CSGSLSETQYF	TGCAGCGGGAGTCTATCGGAGACCCAGTACTTC
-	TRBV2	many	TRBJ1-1	CASSELGEAFF	TGTGCCAGCAGTGAACTTGGAGAAGCTTTCTTT
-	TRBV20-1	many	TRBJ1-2	CSAYLGASGNYGYTF	TGCAGTGCTTATCTTGGGGCATCCGGGAACTATGGCTACACCTTC
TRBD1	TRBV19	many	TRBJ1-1	CASTRGTGVTNTEAFF	TGTGCCAGTACGAGAGGGACAGGAGTTACGAACACTGAAGCTTTCTTT
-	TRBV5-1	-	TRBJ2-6	CARSPPEVIYGANVLTF	TGCGCCAGAAGCCCGCCCGAAGTGATTTATGGGGCCAACGTCCTGACTTTC
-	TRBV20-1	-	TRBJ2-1	CSALRGPDPIF	TGCAGTGCCTTAAGGGGACCGGACCCGATCTTC
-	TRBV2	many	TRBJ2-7	CAFRTENYEQYF	TGTGCCTTTCGGACAGAAAACTACGAGCAGTACTTC
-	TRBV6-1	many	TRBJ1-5	CASSPGVGNQPQHF	TGTGCCAGCAGCCCTGGGGTGGGCAATCAGCCCCAGCATTTT
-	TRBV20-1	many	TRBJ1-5	CSAREGVQPQHF	TGCAGTGCTAGAGAAGGGGTTCAGCCCCAGCATTTT
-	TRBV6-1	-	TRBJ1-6	CASRGPALYNSPLHF	TGTGCCAGCCGGGGACCGGCACTCTATAATTCACCCCTCCACTTT
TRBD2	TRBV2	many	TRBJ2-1	CASSDASGSNEQFF	TGTGCCAGCAGTGACGCTAGCGGGAGCAATGAGCAGTTCTTC
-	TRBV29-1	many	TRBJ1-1	CSVEDRGPDTEAFF	TGCAGCGTTGAAGATCGGGGACCTGACACTGAAGCTTTCTTT
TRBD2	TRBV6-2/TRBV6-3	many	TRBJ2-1	CASSYVGLGVGEQFF	TGTGCCAGCAGTTACGTCGGACTAGGGGTCGGTGAGCAGTTCTTC
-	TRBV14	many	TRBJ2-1	CASSQDTGTLTYNEQFF	TGTGCCAGCAGCCAAGATACGGGGACACTCACCTACAATGAGCAGTTCTTC
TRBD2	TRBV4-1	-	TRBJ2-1	CASSQGGLARDEQFF	TGCGCCAGCAGCCAAGGGGGACTAGCGAGGGATGAGCAGTTCTTC
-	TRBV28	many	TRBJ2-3	CASSVSGDTQYF	TGTGCCAGCAGCGTGAGTGGGGATACGCAGTATTTT
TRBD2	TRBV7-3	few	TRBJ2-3	CASSPRTSGKDTQYF	TGTGCCAGCAGCCCTCGGACTAGCGGGAAAGATACGCAGTATTTT
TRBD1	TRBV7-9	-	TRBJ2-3	CASSRSTGTGKTDTQYF	TGTGCCAGCAGCCGATCGACCGGGACAGGGAAAACAGATACGCAGTATTTT
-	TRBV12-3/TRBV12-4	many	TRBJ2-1	CASSTMDPVRDEQFF	TGTGCCAGCAGTACTATGGACCCCGTACGCGATGAGCAGTTCTTC